The T cell receptor (beta chain) under discussion was sequenced for a study of CD4 T cells in relation to SARS-CoV-2 and coronaviruses. In the study overall: ViraFEST: approximately 10-day antigen culture of PBMCs, then TCR beta CDR3 sequencing.

This clone was detected only a few times. Its antigen is unidentified. Produced via immunoSEQ multiplex PCR; TCRdb's table is partial and in-frame only. The data show about 22,000 clones, 77% seen once. Unexposed donor CD4+ T cells date from about 2011-2018, before the COVID-19 pandemic. Isolation of CD4+ T cells took place after about eleven days in culture. Unexposed-donor CD4+ T cells were probed with SARS-CoV-2 S/N and four cold-coronavirus spikes, cells permitting. This TCR was sampled from a human donor in good health. Input material: CD4+ T cells from PBMCs, cultured in vitro.

DNA of the CDR3: TGTGCCAGCAGTCTTCTGGGGACTATGAACACTGAAGCTTTCTTT. It specifies CASSLLGTMNTEAFF. The chain is built from TRBV2 and TRBJ1-1, with D maybe TRBD1 (5 bases). The CDR3 is 15 residues long. Trimming shortened V by 5 bases and J by 0 bases, and 13 bases separated the two germline ends. Germline CDR1 and CDR2: SNHLY and FYNNEI.